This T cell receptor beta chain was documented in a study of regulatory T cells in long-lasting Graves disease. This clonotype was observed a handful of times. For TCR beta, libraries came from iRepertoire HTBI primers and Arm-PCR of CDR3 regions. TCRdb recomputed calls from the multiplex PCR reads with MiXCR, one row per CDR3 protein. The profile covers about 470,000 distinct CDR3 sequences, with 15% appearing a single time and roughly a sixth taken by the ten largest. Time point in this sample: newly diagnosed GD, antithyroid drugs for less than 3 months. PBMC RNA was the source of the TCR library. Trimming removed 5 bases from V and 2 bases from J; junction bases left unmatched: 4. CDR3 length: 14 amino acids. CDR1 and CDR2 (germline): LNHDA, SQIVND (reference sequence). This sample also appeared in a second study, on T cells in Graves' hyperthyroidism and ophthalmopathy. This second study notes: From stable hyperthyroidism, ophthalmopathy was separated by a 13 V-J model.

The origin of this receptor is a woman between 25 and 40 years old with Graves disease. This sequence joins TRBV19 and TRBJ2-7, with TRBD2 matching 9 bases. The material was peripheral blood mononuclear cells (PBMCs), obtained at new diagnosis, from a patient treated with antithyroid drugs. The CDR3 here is CASSRGGATYEQYF. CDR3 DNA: TGTGCCAGTAGTCGCGGGGGGGCTACCTACGAGCAGTACTTC.